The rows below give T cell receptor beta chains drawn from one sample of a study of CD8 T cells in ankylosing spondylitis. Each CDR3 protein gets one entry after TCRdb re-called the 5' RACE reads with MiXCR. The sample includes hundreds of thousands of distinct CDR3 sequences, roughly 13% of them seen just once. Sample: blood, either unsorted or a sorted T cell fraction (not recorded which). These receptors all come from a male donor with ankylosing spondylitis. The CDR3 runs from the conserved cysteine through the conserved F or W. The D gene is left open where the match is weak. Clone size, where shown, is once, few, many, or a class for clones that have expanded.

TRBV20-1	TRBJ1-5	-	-	CSARDLGGNQPQHF	TGCAGTGCTAGAGATCTGGGGGGCAATCAGCCCCAGCATTTT
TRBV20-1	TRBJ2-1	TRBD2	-	CSATTVAGAYNEQFF	TGCAGTGCAACCACCGTAGCGGGGGCCTACAATGAGCAGTTCTTC
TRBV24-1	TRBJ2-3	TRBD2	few	CATGDGTSGVFTDTQYF	TGTGCCACCGGAGATGGGACTAGCGGGGTTTTCACAGATACGCAGTATTTT
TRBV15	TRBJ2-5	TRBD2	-	CATRPGLAGQETQYF	TGTGCCACCAGACCGGGACTAGCGGGCCAAGAGACCCAGTACTTC
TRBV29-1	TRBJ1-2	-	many	CSVEDGASEGYTF	TGCAGCGTTGAAGATGGGGCTTCTGAAGGCTACACCTTC
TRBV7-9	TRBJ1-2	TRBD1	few	CASSTPDRGLGYGYTF	TGTGCCAGCAGCACCCCGGACAGGGGGCTTGGCTATGGCTACACCTTC
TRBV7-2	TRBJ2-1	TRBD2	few	CASSLAFSGRLYEQFF	TGTGCCAGCAGCTTAGCTTTCAGCGGGAGGCTCTATGAGCAGTTCTTC
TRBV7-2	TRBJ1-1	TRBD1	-	CASSYRGRNTEAFF	TGTGCCAGCAGCTACAGGGGGCGAAACACTGAAGCTTTCTTT
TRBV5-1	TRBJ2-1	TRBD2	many	CASSWGTSGSHEQFF	TGCGCCAGCAGCTGGGGGACTAGCGGGAGCCATGAGCAGTTCTTC
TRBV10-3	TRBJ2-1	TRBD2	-	CAISVGPTSGRQFF	TGTGCCATCAGTGTGGGTCCGACTAGCGGGAGGCAGTTCTTC
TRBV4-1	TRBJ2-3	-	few	CASSQELATDTQYF	TGCGCCAGCAGCCAGGAATTAGCCACAGATACGCAGTATTTT
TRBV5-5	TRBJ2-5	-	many	CASSLGISVMRETQYF	TGTGCCAGCAGCTTGGGGATTAGCGTCATGCGGGAGACCCAGTACTTC
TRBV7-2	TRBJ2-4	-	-	CASSLETVAKNIQYF	TGTGCCAGCAGCTTGGAAACGGTAGCCAAAAACATTCAGTACTTC
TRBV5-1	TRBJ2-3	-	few	CASSLRSTPSTDTQYF	TGCGCCAGCAGCTTGAGATCGACTCCTAGCACAGATACGCAGTATTTT
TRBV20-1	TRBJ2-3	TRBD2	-	CSARDLGGTDTQYF	TGCAGTGCTAGAGATTTGGGGGGGACAGATACGCAGTATTTT